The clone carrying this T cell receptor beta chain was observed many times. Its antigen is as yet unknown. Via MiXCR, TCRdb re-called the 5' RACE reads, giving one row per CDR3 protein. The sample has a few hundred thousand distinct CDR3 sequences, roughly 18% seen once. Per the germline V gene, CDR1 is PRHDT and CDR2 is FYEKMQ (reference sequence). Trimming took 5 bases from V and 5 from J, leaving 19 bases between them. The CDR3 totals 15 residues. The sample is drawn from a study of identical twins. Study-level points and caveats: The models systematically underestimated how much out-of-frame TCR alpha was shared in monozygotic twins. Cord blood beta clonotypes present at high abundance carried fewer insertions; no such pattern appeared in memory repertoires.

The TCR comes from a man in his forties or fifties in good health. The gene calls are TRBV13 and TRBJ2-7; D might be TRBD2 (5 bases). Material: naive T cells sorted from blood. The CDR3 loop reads CASSPGLRWGDEQYF. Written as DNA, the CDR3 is TGTGCCAGCAGCCCCGGACTGAGATGGGGTGACGAGCAGTACTTC. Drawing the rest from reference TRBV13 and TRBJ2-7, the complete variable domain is AAGVIQSPRHLIKEKRETATLKCYPIPRHDTVYWYQQGPGQDPQFLISFYEKMQSDKGSIPDRFSAQQFSDYHSELNMSSLELGDSALYFCASSPGLRWGDEQYFGPGTRLTVT.